These 20 T cell receptor beta chains came from one sample sequenced in a study of Tregs in tolerant kidney transplant recipients. TCRdb's table, derived via immunoSEQ multiplex PCR, lists solely in-frame clones and lacks some. The sample lists roughly 45,000 clones, around 90% seen once, with about 0.7% in the top ten. Material: Tregs from blood. The source of these receptors is a human donor in good health.

The rearrangement joins TRBV5-4 to TRBJ1-1; 7 bases are shared with TRBD1. The CDR3 totals 14 residues. V lost 0 bases, J lost 6 bases, and 5 bases stayed unmatched. The germline gives CDR1 SGHNT, CDR2 YYREEE (reference sequence). The CDR3 region has the DNA TGTGCCAGCAGCTTGGGGGGCCAGGGGGCTGAAGCTTTCTTT. Its protein product is CASSLGGQGAEAFF.

In this sample, this clone turned up once. The chain is built from TRBV5-4 and TRBJ2-7; D is perhaps TRBD1 or TRBD2 (6 bases each). Germline values: CDR1 SGHNT, CDR2 YYREEE (reference sequence). CDR3 length: 13 amino acids. V was cut by 3 bases and J by 7 bases, with 14 bases left in between. CDR3 DNA: TGTGCCAGCAGCTCAGGTGGGGGGCGGGAGCAGTACTTC. Its translation: CASSSGGGREQYF.

V is TRBV7-6 and J is TRBJ2-1, with no clear D. This CDR3 spans 15 amino acids. The germline V gene encodes CDR1 SGHVS and CDR2 FNYEAQ. Trimming cost V 0 bases and J 4 bases, with 10 bases left between them. The CDR3, as DNA: TGTGCCAGCAGCTTAGCCCTCATTTCGTACAATGAGCAGTTCTTC. It specifies CASSLALISYNEQFF.

J is TRBJ1-1 and V is TRBV29-1; 8 nucleotides agree with TRBD1. Germline CDR1 SQVTM, CDR2 ANQGSEA. V trimming: 6 bases; J trimming: 4 bases; junction bases outside the gene matches: 7. The CDR3 totals 13 residues. The CDR3 is CSVGLTGGTEAFF. The CDR3 DNA reads as TGCAGCGTCGGATTAACAGGGGGCACTGAAGCTTTCTTT. Full variable domain (rest looked up from reference TRBV29-1 and TRBJ1-1): SAVISQKPSRDICQRGTSLTIQCQVDSQVTMMFWYRQQPGQSLTLIATANQGSEATYESGFVIDKFPISRPNLTFSTLTVSNMSPEDSSIYLCSVGLTGGTEAFFGQGTRLTVV.

This chain uses TRBV27 with TRBJ2-7; TRBD1 or TRBD2 may be the D gene (5 bases each). Germline-derived CDR1 and CDR2 are MNHEY and SMNVEV (reference sequence). CDR3 length: 13 residues. Between the trimmed V and J ends, which lost 4 bases and 5 bases, there was a span of 12 bases. CDR3 bases: TGTGCCAGCAGTTCGAGGGGATCGCACGAGCAGTACTTC. It specifies CASSSRGSHEQYF.

The chain is built from TRBV4-1 and TRBJ2-1; no definite D call. Germline-derived CDR1 and CDR2 are MGHRA and YSYEKL. The V gene lost 2 bases and the J gene lost 2 bases, with 7 bases spanning the gap. This CDR3 has 14 residues. The CDR3 loop reads CASSQRPPYNEQFF. The CDR3 DNA is TGCGCCAGCAGCCAAAGGCCACCCTACAATGAGCAGTTCTTC.

V gene TRBV7-9 combines with J gene TRBJ2-7, with 9 bases fitting TRBD1. The V and J ends lost 5 bases and 4 bases, in that order; junction bases with no gene match: 6. CDR1 and CDR2 from the germline V gene are SEHNR and FQNEAQ (reference sequence). This CDR3 has 14 residues. This chain's CDR3 is CASSHRGRGYEQYF. In DNA form, the CDR3 reads TGTGCCAGCAGCCACAGGGGGCGCGGGTACGAGCAGTACTTC.

Notes on this clone: The junction shows a germline mismatch at one end, possibly a read error. The chain links TRBV4-1 to TRBJ2-6; TRBD1 might be the D (6 bases). The CDR3 sequence is 18 residues long. Germline V gives CDR1 MGHRA, CDR2 YSYEKL. CDR3 amino acids: CASSQGGRGRSGANALTF. The DNA for the CDR3 is TGCGCCAGCAGCCAAGGGGGCAGGGGAAGATCTGGGGCCAACGCCCTGACTTTC.

The table lists this clone with a count of one. The chain uses TRBV9 and TRBJ2-5, with TRBD2 matching 12 bases. Per germline, CDR1 SGDLS and CDR2 YYNGEE. V lost 2 bases to trimming and J lost 6 bases; unmatched junction nucleotides: 8. The CDR3 contains 16 residues. The CDR3 DNA sequence: TGTGCCAGCAGCGTGCTTTCGGGACTAGCGGGCCAGACCCAGTACTTC. Protein: CASSVLSGLAGQTQYF.

The chain couples TRBV30 to TRBJ2-2; TRBD1 matches at 10 bases. CDR3 length: 15 amino acids. CDR1 GTSNPN and CDR2 SVGIG come from the germline V gene (reference sequence). J gave up 4 bases and V 3 bases, and 5 bases lay outside the gene matches. CDR3 bases: TGTGCCTGGAGGATACGGGACAGGGGCACCGGGGAGCTGTTTTTT. As protein: CAWRIRDRGTGELFF.

This chain joins TRBV9 and TRBJ1-2; 10 bases map to TRBD1. V shed 7 bases, J shed 3 bases, and the junction held 6 bases outside the gene matches. The CDR3 is 14 residues long. Germline V gene lookup returns CDR1 SGDLS and CDR2 YYNGEE. The CDR3 spells CASSRQGADYGYTF. The DNA for the CDR3 is TGTGCCAGCTCCAGACAGGGGGCCGACTATGGCTACACCTTC. Full variable domain (rest looked up from reference TRBV9 and TRBJ1-2): DSGVTQTPKHLITATGQRVTLRCSPRSGDLSVYWYQQSLDQGLQFLIQYYNGEERAKGNILERFSAQQFPDLHSELNLSSLELGDSALYFCASSRQGADYGYTFGSGTRLTVV.

For this clone: Within the sample, other DNA sequences also encode this same CDR3. The V and J genes are TRBV5-1 and TRBJ2-5, with 7 bases fitting TRBD2. Germline trimming cut 3 bases from V and 5 bases from J; bases unmatched to any gene: 16. This CDR3 is built from 17 residues. CDR1 and CDR2 from the germline V gene are SGHRS and YFSETQ. The CDR3 nucleotides read TGCGCCAGCAGCTCCCATTTAGCGGGTCTCATCGGGGAGACCCAGTACTTC. It yields the protein CASSSHLAGLIGETQYF.

The V gene is TRBV4-1, the J gene TRBJ2-1; 11 positions agree with TRBD1. CDR1 and CDR2 (germline): MGHRA, YSYEKL. The CDR3 consists of 20 residues. V was pared by 4 bases and J by 0 bases, with 14 bases of the junction left unmatched. CDR3 residues: CASSREPRDRGTYSYNEQFF. CDR3 sequence (DNA): TGCGCCAGCAGCCGGGAACCCCGGGACAGGGGGACATACTCCTACAATGAGCAGTTCTTC.

V usage is TRBV5-1 and J usage is TRBJ2-1; 11 bases map to TRBD2. This CDR3 region has 17 residues. The V segment lost 4 bases and the J segment 12 bases; nucleotides outside the gene matches: 18. Germline V gives CDR1 SGHRS, CDR2 YFSETQ. The CDR3 loop is CASSALPSGGPGVAQFF. In DNA form, the CDR3 reads TGCGCCAGCAGCGCCCTTCCTAGCGGGGGGCCCGGGGTGGCGCAGTTCTTC.

The rearrangement uses TRBV9 and TRBJ2-5; D is tentatively TRBD1 or TRBD2 (6 bases each). From germline, CDR1 is SGDLS and CDR2 YYNGEE. The length of the CDR3 is 15 residues. Trimming pared 4 bases from V and 7 bases from J, leaving 20 bases between. For the CDR3, the DNA is TGTGCCAGCAGCCCCGAAGGACAGCTGGGGGGGACCCAGTACTTC. As protein: CASSPEGQLGGTQYF.

The chain carries TRBV27 and TRBJ1-5, with 7 bases lining up with TRBD1. From germline, CDR1 is MNHEY and CDR2 SMNVEV (reference sequence). The CDR3 loop spans 16 amino acids. The junction had 9 bases not matched to a gene; V was cut back by 7 bases and J by 0 bases. The DNA for the CDR3 is TGTGCCAGCAAACCTGGGACAGTCAATAGCAATCAGCCCCAGCATTTT. It encodes CASKPGTVNSNQPQHF.

V and J are TRBV2 and TRBJ2-7, with 8 bases that match TRBD2. J gave up 0 bases and V 6 bases, and 4 bases lay outside the gene matches. The CDR3 covers 14 residues. Germline-derived CDR1 and CDR2 are SNHLY and FYNNEI. CDR3 loop: CASSLAGFSYEQYF. CDR3 DNA sequence: TGTGCCAGCAGCCTAGCGGGTTTCTCCTACGAGCAGTACTTC. The variable domain in full, completed from reference TRBV2 and TRBJ2-7, reads EPEVTQTPSHQVTQMGQEVILRCVPISNHLYFYWYRQILGQKVEFLVSFYNNEISEKSEIFDDQFSVERPDGSNFTLKIRSTKLEDSAMYFCASSLAGFSYEQYFGPGTRLTVT.

This sequence joins TRBV5-4 and TRBJ1-3; D call uncertain. CDR3 size: 14 residues. Germline V gene lookup returns CDR1 SGHNT and CDR2 YYREEE (reference sequence). V was clipped by 0 bases and J by 1 base, with 5 bases between them. In DNA, the CDR3 is TGTGCCAGCAGCTTGGGGGGTTCTGGAAACACCATATATTTT. The encoded protein is CASSLGGSGNTIYF.

Only one count was recorded for this clone. This chain joins TRBV6-1 and TRBJ1-2; 12 bases match TRBD1. The germline V gene has CDR1 MNHNS and CDR2 SASEGT. V was clipped by 4 bases and J by 4 bases; unmatched bases: 7. The CDR3 totals 16 residues. The CDR3, as DNA: TGTGCCAGCAGTGCGGCCGGGACAGGGGGCCTCTATGGCTACACCTTC. Translated: CASSAAGTGGLYGYTF.

The J gene is TRBJ1-1, the V gene TRBV7-8; 7 nucleotides line up with TRBD1. CDR1 is SGHVS, CDR2 FQNEAQ, per germline. This CDR3 has 15 residues. Losses at the gene ends were 5 bases for V and 3 bases for J; bases not matched to a gene: 9. DNA of the CDR3: TGTGCCAGCAGCGTGACAGGGATCAGGGACACTGAAGCTTTCTTT. Protein sequence: CASSVTGIRDTEAFF.